These 11 T cell receptor beta chains share one sample of origin, sequenced in a study of T cell clonotyping in hematopoietic cell transplantation. Generated by immunoSEQ multiplex PCR, the TCRdb table keeps only in-frame clones and is missing some. Here the sample spans around 6,100 clones, around 32% being singletons. This specimen was peripheral blood mononuclear cells, taken 30 days after allogeneic stem cell transplant. These receptors all stem from a female patient aged 45-60 years who had an allogeneic stem cell transplant from an unrelated donor, so the T cells may come from the graft donor. Some clones in this sample may be carry-over from other donors' samples.

This clone counts as large (0.1 to 1%). For the CDR3, the DNA is TGTGCCAGCAGCTTGTGGGGGGAGAATGGCTACACCTTC. Its translation is CASSLWGENGYTF. The genes are TRBV5-6 and TRBJ1-2; D might be TRBD1 (5 bases). The CDR3 is 13 amino acids. V shed 1 base and J shed 6 bases, with 10 bases lying between them. CDR1 and CDR2 from the germline V gene are SGHDT and YYEEEE.

J is TRBJ1-1 and V is TRBV29-1, with 9 bases fitting TRBD1. CDR1 is SQVTM and CDR2 is ANQGSEA in the germline V gene. The length of the CDR3 is 11 residues. As DNA, the CDR3 is TGCAGTGGGGACAGGGAACCCCAAGCTTTCTTT. Protein product: CSGDREPQAFF.

This clone was seen a few times. This chain uses TRBV25-1 with TRBJ1-2; TRBD1 might be the D (5 bases). Germline values: CDR1 MGHDK, CDR2 SYGVNS. Trimming cost V 6 bases and J 4 bases, with 9 bases left between them. CDR3 length: 12 residues. The DNA of the CDR3 is TGTGCCAGCAGCCCCGGGGCCTATGGCTACACCTTC. It specifies CASSPGAYGYTF.

The chain combines TRBV14 with TRBJ1-2; unclear D gene. V lost 1 base and J lost 7, with 13 bases in between. The germline CDR1 and CDR2 sequences are SGHDN and FVKESK. The CDR3 consists of 14 residues. The CDR3 nucleotides read TGTGCCAGCAGCCAAGGGTTTAGACGGAGTGGCTACACCTTC. Translation: CASSQGFRRSGYTF.

The chain combines TRBV5-1 with TRBJ2-3; the D gene is possibly TRBD2 (6 bases). Germline assignment: CDR1 SGHRS and CDR2 YFSETQ. V was clipped by 4 bases and J by 5 bases, with 17 bases between them. The CDR3 has 15 residues. The CDR3, as DNA: TGCGCCAGCAGCGGGAGATGGCAGGGAGGAGATACGCAGTATTTT. This sequence encodes CASSGRWQGGDTQYF. The full variable domain, with the rest looked up from reference TRBV5-1 and TRBJ2-3, is KAGVTQTPRYLIKTRGQQVTLSCSPISGHRSVSWYQQTPGQGLQFLFEYFSETQRNKGNFPGRFSGRQFSNSRSEMNVSTLELGDSALYLCASSGRWQGGDTQYFGPGTRLTVL.

This clone was counted between two and nine times. V gene TRBV30 combines with J gene TRBJ1-1; possibly TRBD1 for D (5 bases). V lost 3 bases and J lost 5, with 16 bases in between. Germline V gene sequence: CDR1 GTSNPN, CDR2 SVGIG (reference sequence). The CDR3 sequence is 14 residues long. The CDR3 is CAWSFPAGGTEAFF. The CDR3 DNA sequence: TGTGCCTGGAGCTTCCCCGCTGGGGGGACTGAAGCTTTCTTT. The full variable domain, with the rest looked up from reference TRBV30 and TRBJ1-1, is SQTIHQWPATLVQPVGSPLSLECTVEGTSNPNLYWYRQAAGRGLQLLFYSVGIGQISSEVPQNLSASRPQDRQFILSSKKLLLSDSGFYLCAWSFPAGGTEAFFGQGTRLTVV.

The chain joins TRBV11-2 to TRBJ2-5, with 9 bases aligning to TRBD2. CDR3 length equals 15 residues. With V trimmed by 3 bases and J by 3 bases, 5 bases remained unmatched. CDR1 and CDR2 from the germline V gene are SGHAT and FQNNGV. The CDR3 sequence: CASSLNLAGKETQYF. The CDR3 nucleotides read TGTGCCAGCAGCTTGAACCTAGCGGGAAAAGAGACCCAGTACTTC.

This chain uses TRBV6-6 with TRBJ2-7, with 7 bases lining up with TRBD2. CDR1 and CDR2 from the germline V gene are MNHNY and SVGAGI (reference sequence). This CDR3 spans 14 amino acids. Trimming at V came to 4 bases and at J to 7 bases, leaving 10 bases not matched to a gene. CDR3 sequence: CASSLTSEVGEQYF. For the CDR3, the DNA is TGTGCCAGCAGTTTAACTAGCGAAGTTGGGGAGCAGTACTTC.

In this sample, this clone turned up a few times. The rearrangement uses TRBV28 and TRBJ1-5; D call uncertain. The CDR3 consists of 14 residues. V lost 4 bases to trimming and J lost 2 bases, with 9 bases between them. Germline lookup yields CDR1 MDHEN and CDR2 SYDVKM. In DNA, the CDR3 is TGTGCCAGCAGTTACGGTGGGGGCAATCAGCCCCAGCATTTT. Encoded protein: CASSYGGGNQPQHF.

The chain recombines TRBV30 with TRBJ2-7; 8 bases agree with TRBD1. J was trimmed by 2 bases and V by 1 base; bases with no gene match: 7. The CDR3 is made up of 15 amino acids. CDR1 and CDR2 from the germline V gene are GTSNPN and SVGIG (reference sequence). DNA for the CDR3: TGTGCCTGGAGTGGATCCGGGACAGGCGCCTACGAGCAGTACTTC. Encoded protein: CAWSGSGTGAYEQYF.

The J gene is TRBJ1-5, the V gene TRBV6-6; no firm D call. The germline gives CDR1 MNHNY, CDR2 SVGAGI (reference sequence). This CDR3 region has 16 residues. Trimming took 0 bases from V and 1 from J, leaving 10 bases between them. The CDR3 DNA follows: TGTGCCAGCAGTTACTCTACACCCGGGAGCAATCAGCCCCAGCATTTT. Its translation is CASSYSTPGSNQPQHF.